This passage covers 18 T cell receptor beta chains from one sample sequenced in a study of T cells expressing NK-cell markers. Reprocessing the 5' RACE reads, TCRdb reports a single entry for every CDR3 protein and omits DNA. The sample table includes about 260,000 distinct CDR3 sequences. Material: blood T cells: a sorted CD56 or NKG2C T cell subset, CD4+ or CD8+ T cells, or bulk PBMC T cells (not recorded which). All receptors derive from a young man in good health.

This chain links TRBV20-1 with TRBJ2-1; the D gene TCRdb calls, TRBD2, cannot be checked with no DNA. CDR1 and CDR2 (germline): DFQATT, SNEGSKA (reference sequence). This CDR3 has 15 residues. CDR3 in amino acids: CSARDERGRRYEQFF.

The J gene is TRBJ2-5, the V gene TRBV5-1; TCRdb's assignment of TRBD2 cannot be checked, as there is no DNA. The V gene's germline CDR1 is SGHRS and CDR2 YFSETQ. This CDR3 comprises 14 residues. This CDR3 reads CASSLARREETQYF.

The gene calls are TRBV12-3 or TRBV12-4 and TRBJ1-6; TCRdb's assignment of TRBD1 cannot be checked, as there is no DNA. The CDR3 extends over 15 amino acids. The CDR3 sequence: CASRPDRAGNSPLHF.

This rearrangement joins TRBV7-2 to TRBJ2-3; absent DNA, TCRdb's TRBD1 call cannot be checked. This CDR3 is 14 amino acids long. The germline CDR1 and CDR2 sequences are SGHTA and FQGNSA. The CDR3 reads CASSPGTAWDTQYF. The whole variable domain, filled in from reference TRBV7-2 and TRBJ2-3, reads GAGVSQSPSNKVTEKGKDVELRCDPISGHTALYWYRQSLGQGLEFLIYFQGNSAPDKSGLPSDRFSAERTGGSVSTLTIQRTQQEDSAVYLCASSPGTAWDTQYFGPGTRLTVL.

The chain links TRBV7-3 to TRBJ2-3. The CDR3 is 12 residues long. Germline values: CDR1 SGHTA, CDR2 FQGTGA. Here the CDR3 reads CASSITEDTQYF.

The chain joins TRBV20-1 to TRBJ1-5; TCRdb's D call of TRBD1 is untestable without DNA. Germline lookup yields CDR1 DFQATT and CDR2 SNEGSKA (reference sequence). The CDR3 is 15 amino acids. CDR3: CSARHRRAINQPQHF.

The chain couples TRBV28 to TRBJ2-1; with no DNA, the TCRdb D assignment of TRBD2 cannot be verified. The CDR3 is 15 amino acids. Germline CDR1 reads MDHEN; CDR2 reads SYDVKM. The CDR3 region is CASTLLAGRVSEQFF. Supplemented by reference TRBV28 and TRBJ2-1, the full variable domain reads DVKVTQSSRYLVKRTGEKVFLECVQDMDHENMFWYRQDPGLGLRLIYFSYDVKMKEKGDIPEGYSVSREKKERFSLILESASTNQTSMYLCASTLLAGRVSEQFFGPGTRLTVL.

J is TRBJ1-6 and V is TRBV5-1. The CDR3 consists of 13 residues. CDR1 SGHRS and CDR2 YFSETQ come from the germline V gene. The CDR3 here is CASSLDSYSPLHF.

The V gene is TRBV19, the J gene TRBJ2-3; checking the TCRdb D call of TRBD1 is not possible without DNA. Looked up from germline, CDR1 is LNHDA and CDR2 is SQIVND (reference sequence). The CDR3 consists of 11 residues. The CDR3 here is CASPTVHTQYF.

This chain links TRBV12-3 or TRBV12-4 with TRBJ1-5. The CDR3 has 12 residues. Here the CDR3 reads CASGVGNQPQHF.

The chain couples TRBV9 to TRBJ1-5; TCRdb gives TRBD1 as the D gene, but with no DNA this cannot be confirmed. The CDR3 is 15 amino acids. The germline CDR1 and CDR2 sequences are SGDLS and YYNGEE. The CDR3 sequence is CASSVAPGAGQPQHF.

This rearrangement joins TRBV10-3 to TRBJ2-1. From germline, CDR1 is ENHRY and CDR2 SYGVKD. CDR3 size: 14 residues. CDR3 amino acids: CAIEESGVGNEQFF.

V gene TRBV12-3 or TRBV12-4 combines with J gene TRBJ2-6; lacking DNA, the TRBD2 call made by TCRdb goes unchecked. This CDR3 contains 15 residues. The chain's CDR3 is CASSVGEAGANVLTF.

The chain is built from TRBV5-1 and TRBJ2-1. CDR1 SGHRS and CDR2 YFSETQ come from the germline V gene. The CDR3 extends over 13 amino acids. The CDR3 loop is CASSYGPLNEQFF.

The CDR3 region is CASSLPLRTGTDTQYF. This chain uses TRBV11-1 with TRBJ2-3; the D call of TRBD1 rests on TCRdb alone, since no DNA is present to check it. The germline gives CDR1 SGHAT, CDR2 FQDESV (reference sequence). The CDR3 is 16 amino acids.

This chain links TRBV4-1 with TRBJ2-4. Germline CDR1 and CDR2: MGHRA and YSYEKL. This CDR3 spans 14 amino acids. CDR3 amino acids: CASSQDSNRNIQYF.

The rearrangement links TRBV27 to TRBJ2-2; there is no DNA to check the TCRdb D call of TRBD2. Germline CDR1 and CDR2: MNHEY and SMNVEV (reference sequence). This CDR3 has 14 residues. CDR3 sequence: CASRGEGWTGELFF.

This chain joins TRBV20-1 and TRBJ1-2; TCRdb names TRBD1, which stays unverified in the absence of DNA. CDR1 DFQATT and CDR2 SNEGSKA come from the germline V gene (reference sequence). The CDR3 consists of 15 residues. CDR3 sequence reads: CSARNTGEKSYGYTF.